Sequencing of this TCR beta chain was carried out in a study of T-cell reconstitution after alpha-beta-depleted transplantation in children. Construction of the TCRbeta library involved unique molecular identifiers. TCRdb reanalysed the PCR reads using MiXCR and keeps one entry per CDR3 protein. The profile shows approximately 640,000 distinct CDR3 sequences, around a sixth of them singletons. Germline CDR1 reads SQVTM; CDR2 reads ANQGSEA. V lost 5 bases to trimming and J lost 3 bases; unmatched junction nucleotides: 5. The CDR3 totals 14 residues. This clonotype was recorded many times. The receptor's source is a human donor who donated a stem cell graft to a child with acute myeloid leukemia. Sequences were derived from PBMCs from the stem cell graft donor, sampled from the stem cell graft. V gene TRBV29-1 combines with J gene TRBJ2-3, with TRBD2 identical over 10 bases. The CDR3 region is CSVKTSGETDTQYF. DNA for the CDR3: TGCAGCGTTAAAACTAGCGGGGAAACAGATACGCAGTATTTT.